The 10 T cell receptor beta chains below come from one sample, sequenced in a study of T-cell memory formation after mild COVID-19 (dated by TCRdb to the early 2020s). The receptor library was made with 5' RACE. TCRdb shows the sequencer as Illumina NovaSeq 6000. The public reads were reprocessed in TCRdb via fastp at Q25 and MiXCR, keeping in-frame beta chains. Rows with a matching CDR3 protein are joined into one entry that keeps the most common DNA and genes. For this sample there are under 50,000 distinct CDR3 sequences; 8% to 10% appear just once. The ten largest account for 10% to 15% of the sample. Sequenced material: PBMCs or a T cell subset sorted from them (not recorded which). The receptor source for this set is an adult woman who had mild COVID-19 (a few samples of this study predate the infection). The sample titles of this study are shuffled in the database, so cell type and time point are left out; the donor was told from shared clones.

The table lists this clonotype with many counts. J is TRBJ2-3 and V is TRBV7-3, with D perhaps assigned TRBD1 or TRBD2 (5 bases each). V shed 5 bases and J shed 2 bases, with 11 bases lying between them. CDR1 SGHTA and CDR2 FQGTGA come from the germline V gene. This CDR3 spans 14 amino acids. The chain's CDR3 is CASSLRGTTDTQYF. The CDR3 DNA is TGTGCCAGCAGCCTGAGGGGAACCACAGATACGCAGTATTTT.

In this sample, this clonotype turned up a few times. The chain joins TRBV5-1 to TRBJ2-7; D is possibly TRBD1 (7 bases). The ends were cut back, 4 bases at V and 0 bases at J, with 11 bases in the middle. The CDR3 covers 14 residues. Germline-derived CDR1 and CDR2 are SGHRS and YFSETQ. The CDR3 region is CASSQGGSSYEQYF. CDR3 DNA sequence: TGCGCCAGCAGCCAGGGGGGCAGCTCCTACGAGCAGTACTTC.

This clonotype was seen a handful of times. This chain connects TRBV4-1 to TRBJ1-4, with D tentatively TRBD1 (5 bases). Looked up from germline, CDR1 is MGHRA and CDR2 is YSYEKL. Trimming cost V 2 bases and J 5 bases, with 12 bases left between them. CDR3 length: 15 amino acids. Here the CDR3 DNA reads TGCGCCAGCAGCCAATGGCGGGACCCGAATGAAAAACTGTTTTTT. This gives the protein CASSQWRDPNEKLFF.

The rearrangement joins TRBV20-1 to TRBJ2-3, with 10 nucleotides matching TRBD2. Germline values: CDR1 DFQATT, CDR2 SNEGSKA (reference sequence). The length of the CDR3 is 12 residues. Trimming took 7 bases from V and 6 from J; bases not matched to a gene: 4. The CDR3 nucleotides read TGCAGTGTCCGTAGCGGGAGGGATACGCAGTATTTT. Protein: CSVRSGRDTQYF.

This clonotype was found many times. V gene TRBV20-1 combines with J gene TRBJ2-5; 7 bases are a match to TRBD2. Trimming at V came to 4 bases and at J to 6 bases, leaving 11 bases not matched to a gene. The CDR3 spans 14 residues. Germline V gives CDR1 DFQATT, CDR2 SNEGSKA (reference sequence). The DNA of the CDR3 is TGCAGTGCTACCGATCTAGCGGTCATGAAGACCCAGTACTTC. Its protein is CSATDLAVMKTQYF.

This clonotype was seen a few times. V and J are TRBV27 and TRBJ2-7; D not resolved. V lost 5 bases and J 8 bases, leaving 10 bases between the germline ends. CDR1 MNHEY and CDR2 SMNVEV come from the germline V gene (reference sequence). This CDR3 spans 11 amino acids. The CDR3 is CASSHGRKQYF. The CDR3, as DNA: TGTGCCAGCAGTCACGGACGGAAGCAGTACTTC.

The chain's CDR3 is CASSSQMDNEQFF. CDR3 coding DNA: TGTGCTAGTAGTTCACAGATGGACAATGAGCAGTTCTTC. J is TRBJ2-1 and V is TRBV12-5, with no clear D. With 8 bases removed from V and 5 bases from J, the gap between germline ends came to 13 bases. Germline V CDR1 and CDR2: LGHNT, FRNRAP. The CDR3 is 13 residues long.

This clonotype was observed many times. The chain combines TRBV7-3 with TRBJ1-1; a possible D gene is TRBD1 (6 bases). The CDR3 runs 15 residues. Germline CDR1 SGHTA, CDR2 FQGTGA. Trimming stripped 6 bases from V and 0 bases from J, with 14 bases between. The CDR3 region has the DNA TGTGCCAGCAGTCGGTCAGGGGCCCTGAACACTGAAGCTTTCTTT. Amino acid sequence: CASSRSGALNTEAFF.

The rearrangement joins TRBV12-3 or TRBV12-4 to TRBJ2-1, with 7 bases fitting TRBD1. The ends lost 0 bases at V and 9 bases at J; junction bases unmatched: 11. This CDR3 is built from 16 residues. The CDR3 sequence is CASSLAKTGWGFEQFF. The CDR3 DNA sequence: TGTGCCAGCAGTTTAGCGAAGACAGGGTGGGGATTTGAGCAGTTCTTC.

This chain links TRBV24-1 with TRBJ2-5, with 8 bases identical to TRBD1. With V trimmed by 4 bases and J by 5 bases, 2 bases remained unmatched. There are 13 residues in the CDR3. CDR1 is KGHDR, CDR2 SFDVKD, per germline. CDR3 DNA: TGTGCCACCAGTGAGAACAGGGGGGAGACCCAGTACTTC. Translation: CATSENRGETQYF.